This entry concerns a single T cell receptor (beta chain). This sample stems from a study of blood T cells in healthy people across ages. Combining a sample-barcoded 5' primer with a J-beta primer mix, a second PCR ran for 7 to 11 cycles. TCRdb re-called the 5' RACE reads with MiXCR, one entry per CDR3 protein. The sample records 1.5 million to 2 million distinct CDR3 sequences, roughly 50% being singletons. Germline CDR1 and CDR2: SGHRS and YFSETQ. The V gene lost 0 bases and the J gene lost 4 bases, with 12 bases spanning the gap. The CDR3 has 15 residues. The sequence derives from a woman in her thirties or forties in good health. The source material was blood. The chain is built from TRBV5-1 and TRBJ2-3; unclear D gene. The chain's CDR3 is CASSLGRGSPDTQYF. Here the CDR3 DNA reads TGCGCCAGCAGCTTGGGTCGAGGTTCCCCAGATACGCAGTATTTT. Drawing the rest from reference TRBV5-1 and TRBJ2-3, the complete variable domain is KAGVTQTPRYLIKTRGQQVTLSCSPISGHRSVSWYQQTPGQGLQFLFEYFSETQRNKGNFPGRFSGRQFSNSRSEMNVSTLELGDSALYLCASSLGRGSPDTQYFGPGTRLTVL.